A selection of T cell receptor beta chains follows, all from one sample in a study of cytomegalovirus exposure and HLA in healthy donors. Here immunoSEQ multiplex PCR was the method, and the copy in TCRdb shows in-frame clones only, minus some. The sample records 90,000 to 100,000 clones, about 83% being singletons. What was sequenced was PBMCs. The source of these receptors is a man in his 60s in good health and CMV-seropositive. Both conserved end residues are part of each CDR3. A D gene is named only where the DNA matches it firmly. A row's size may be missing; if present it is once, few, many or a size class.

TRBJ2-3 | TRBD1 | few | TRBV5-1 | 15 | TGCGCCAGCAGCTTGGGGGGGACAGGGTCAGATACGCAGTATTTT | CASSLGGTGSDTQYF
TRBJ2-7 | NA | NA | TRBV28 | 15 | TGTGCCAGCAGTCCCCACGTCACAGGGAGCTACGAGCAGTACTTC | CASSPHVTGSYEQYF
TRBJ2-3 | TRBD2 | NA | TRBV30 | 15 | TGTGCCCTGGGCTGGGGGACTAGCGGCACAGATACGCAGTATTTT | CALGWGTSGTDTQYF
TRBJ1-5 | NA | few | TRBV18 | 15 | TGTGCCAGCTCCCTCCAGAGGGATAGCAATCAGCCCCAGCATTTT | CASSLQRDSNQPQHF
TRBJ1-2 | TRBD1 | once | TRBV5-4 | 17 | TGTGCCAGCAGCTTGGAGGGGGCTATAGGACCTGACTATGGCTACACCTTC | CASSLEGAIGPDYGYTF
TRBJ1-4 | NA | NA | TRBV4-1 | 15 | TGCGCCAGCAGCCAAGCTGTCGGGGGGTTAGAAAAACTGTTTTTT | CASSQAVGGLEKLFF
TRBJ2-7 | TRBD2 | NA | TRBV4-3 | 15 | TGCGCCAGCAGCCAAGACGCAGCGGGGGGATACGAGCAGTACTTC | CASSQDAAGGYEQYF
TRBJ2-3 | NA | NA | TRBV9 | 11 | TGTGCCAGCAGCTTCAAAGGGGCGCAGTATTTT | CASSFKGAQYF
TRBJ2-7 | NA | NA | TRBV20-1 | 11 | TGCAGTGCAACCACAGGGATTGAGCAGTACTTC | CSATTGIEQYF
TRBJ2-1 | NA | few | TRBV10-3 | 13 | TGTGCCATCAGTGAGTTCGAGGATAATGAGCAGTTCTTC | CAISEFEDNEQFF
TRBJ1-1 | NA | NA | TRBV4-2 | 12 | TGTGCCAGCAGCCACCCGACAGGTGAAGCTTTCTTT | CASSHPTGEAFF
TRBJ1-1 | NA | few | TRBV6-6 | 14 | TGTGCCAGCATAAGAGGACGGGAAGGCACTGAAGCTTTCTTT | CASIRGREGTEAFF
TRBJ1-5 | TRBD1 | NA | TRBV19 | 14 | TGTGCCAGTAGTCCTCGCCAGGGGGCTCAGCCCCAGCATTTT | CASSPRQGAQPQHF
TRBJ1-1 | NA | few | TRBV19 | 16 | TGTGCCAGTAGCCGCCGAGGGTCGGTGGGGAGCACTGAAGCTTTCTTT | CASSRRGSVGSTEAFF
TRBJ2-3 | TRBD1 | NA | TRBV11-3 | 15 | TGTGCCAGCAGCCCGGGACAGTCAGCAACAGATACGCAGTATTTT | CASSPGQSATDTQYF
TRBJ2-1 | TRBD2 | NA | TRBV5-6 | 16 | TGTGCCAGCAGCTTGGAGTTAAGCGGGGGGGCAGGTTCGCAGTTCTTC | CASSLELSGGAGSQFF
TRBJ2-2 | TRBD1 | few | TRBV4-1 | 16 | TGCGCCAGCAGCCAAGGGGGGACAGGGGCTCTCGGGGAGCTGTTTTTT | CASSQGGTGALGELFF
TRBJ2-3 | TRBD1 | NA | TRBV6-6 | 16 | TGTGCCAGCAGTTACAGGGACAGGGGTTACACAGATACGCAGTATTTT | CASSYRDRGYTDTQYF
TRBJ1-2 | TRBD1 | NA | TRBV4-1 | 16 | TGCGCCAGCAGCTCTCCCGGCAGGGGGCGAAGCTATGGCTACACCTTC | CASSSPGRGRSYGYTF
TRBJ1-6 | TRBD1 | once | TRBV30 | 15 | TGTGCTTTTAGGGAGTGGCAGGGGGATAATTCACCCCTCCACTTT | CAFREWQGDNSPLHF
TRBJ2-2 | NA | few | TRBV7-9 | 15 | TGTGCCAGCAGCTTAGCTGGCGACTATCCCGGGGAGCTGTTTTTT | CASSLAGDYPGELFF
TRBJ2-5 | TRBD2 | NA | TRBV2 | 15 | TGTGCCAGCAGCGGACTAGCGGGGGCCCAAGAGACCCAGTACTTC | CASSGLAGAQETQYF
TRBJ2-2 | NA | NA | TRBV19 | 17 | TGTGCCAGTAGTATAGTTTGGACAGGGAGGGTATCCGGGGAGCTGTTTTTT | CASSIVWTGRVSGELFF
TRBJ2-3 | TRBD2 | NA | TRBV6-4 | 15 | TGTGCCAGCAGTGACACTCCTAGCGGGGCATATACGCAGTATTTT | CASSDTPSGAYTQYF
TRBJ1-1 | TRBD1 | NA | TRBV7-6 | 14 | TGTGCCAGCAGCCCCCTGGACAGGGTCGCTGAAGCTTTCTTT | CASSPLDRVAEAFF
TRBJ2-5 | NA | few | TRBV30 | 14 | TGTGCCTGGAGTCCGCGGGGGCTCGGTGAGACCCAGTACTTC | CAWSPRGLGETQYF
TRBJ2-7 | NA | few | TRBV6-1 | 13 | TGTGCCAGCACTGCCGGGATGGCCTACGAGCAGTACTTC | CASTAGMAYEQYF
TRBJ1-2 | NA | NA | TRBV7-2 | 15 | TGTGCCAGCAGCCCTAAAGGGGCATGGGACTATGGCTACACCTTC | CASSPKGAWDYGYTF
TRBJ1-2 | NA | NA | TRBV19 | 15 | TGTGCCAGTAGTTCAGGGGACCTCCGGCTCTATGGCTACACCTTC | CASSSGDLRLYGYTF
TRBJ2-1 | TRBD1 | NA | TRBV5-1 | 13 | TGCGCCAGTAGACAGGGGATCTACAATGAGCAGTTCTTC | CASRQGIYNEQFF
TRBJ2-7 | NA | once | TRBV28 | 12 | TGTGCCAGCAGTTTATTCCGTAACGAGCAGTACTTC | CASSLFRNEQYF
TRBJ2-7 | TRBD1 | once | TRBV29-1 | 13 | TGCAGCGCCGGAGAGGGGGCGGTGGGCGAGCAGTACTTC | CSAGEGAVGEQYF
TRBJ1-3 | TRBD1 | NA | TRBV7-8 | 16 | TGTGCCAGCAGCTTGCGGACAGGCGCCTCTGGAAACACCATATATTTT | CASSLRTGASGNTIYF
TRBJ2-2 | TRBD1 | NA | TRBV5-4 | 17 | TGTGCCAGCAGCGCACTACCGGGACAGGGGTGGACCGGGGAGCTGTTTTTT | CASSALPGQGWTGELFF
TRBJ1-1 | NA | NA | TRBV20-1 | 11 | TGCAGTGCTATCTCGGACACTGAAGCTTTCTTT | CSAISDTEAFF
TRBJ1-1 | NA | NA | TRBV7-3 | 14 | TGTGCCAGCAGCTTGACAGGTTCGAACACTGAAGCTTTCTTT | CASSLTGSNTEAFF
TRBJ1-2 | TRBD1 | once | TRBV28 | 14 | TGTGCCAGCAGTTCAGGGGGCGCCGGCTGTGGCTACACCTTC | CASSSGGAGCGYTF
TRBJ2-7 | TRBD1 | NA | TRBV6-1 | 15 | TGTGCCAGCAGCGAACAGGGGGCGCTGAGTTCCGAGCAGTACTTC | CASSEQGALSSEQYF
TRBJ2-1 | TRBD2 | NA | TRBV7-3 | 18 | TGTGCCAGCAGCTTAACGGGACTAGCGGGGGGGCCCAACAATGAGCAGTTCTTC | CASSLTGLAGGPNNEQFF
TRBJ2-7 | TRBD1 | NA | TRBV7-9 | 19 | TGTGCCAGCAGCTTATCTCCTGGACAGGGGGGTTTTCGCTCCTACGAGCAGTACTTC | CASSLSPGQGGFRSYEQYF
TRBJ1-3 | TRBD1 | NA | TRBV19 | 15 | TGTGCCAGTAGTGCCTACAGGGGTGGTGGAAACACCATATATTTT | CASSAYRGGGNTIYF
TRBJ2-2 | TRBD2 | NA | TRBV7-2 | 18 | TGTGCCAGCAGCTTTAAAGCGGGGGCCCCACTTAACACCGGGGAGCTGTTTTTT | CASSFKAGAPLNTGELFF
TRBJ2-7 | TRBD1 | NA | TRBV28 | 15 | TGTGCCAGCAGTGACCGGACAGGGGGCGCTTACGAGCAGTACTTC | CASSDRTGGAYEQYF
TRBJ2-5 | NA | NA | TRBV10-3 | 16 | TGTGCCATCAGTGAGTCCATCCGGGGTACACAAGAGACCCAGTACTTC | CAISESIRGTQETQYF
TRBJ1-6 | NA | NA | TRBV4-1 | 16 | TGCGCCAGCAGCCAAGAGCTCCCCAACGGAGGGTCACCCCTCCACTTT | CASSQELPNGGSPLHF
TRBJ1-1 | NA | NA | TRBV14 | 12 | TGTGCCAGCAGCCAAGCGTCCACAGGAGCTTTCTTT | CASSQASTGAFF
TRBJ2-7 | NA | NA | TRBV29-1 | 11 | TGCAGCGTTGGGAAGGGGTACGAGCAGTACTTC | CSVGKGYEQYF
TRBJ1-1 | NA | NA | TRBV7-9 | 12 | TGTTCCAGCAGCCCCCCAAGCCCGGAAGCTTTCTTT | CSSSPPSPEAFF
TRBJ2-7 | TRBD1 | NA | TRBV2 | 15 | TGTGCCAGCAGTGAATCGGGACAGGGGGCTTACGAGCAGTACTTC | CASSESGQGAYEQYF
TRBJ2-3 | TRBD2 | NA | TRBV29-1 | 13 | TGCAGCGTCCGGACTAGCGGGGGAGCGACGCAGTATTTT | CSVRTSGGATQYF
TRBJ2-1 | TRBD1 | NA | TRBV10-3 | 16 | TGTGCCATCAGTGTCTCGGCAGGGGGTGACTACAATGAGCAGTTCTTC | CAISVSAGGDYNEQFF